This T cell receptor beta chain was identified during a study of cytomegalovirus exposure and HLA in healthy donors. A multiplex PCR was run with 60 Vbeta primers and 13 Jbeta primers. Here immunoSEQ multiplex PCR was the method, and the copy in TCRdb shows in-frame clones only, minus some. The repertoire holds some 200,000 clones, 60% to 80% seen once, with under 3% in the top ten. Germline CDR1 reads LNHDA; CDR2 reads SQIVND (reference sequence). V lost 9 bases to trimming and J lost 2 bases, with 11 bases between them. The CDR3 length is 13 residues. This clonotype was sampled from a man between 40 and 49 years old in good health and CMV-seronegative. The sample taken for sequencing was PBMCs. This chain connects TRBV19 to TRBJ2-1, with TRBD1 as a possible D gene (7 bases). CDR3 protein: CASQGGPYNEQFF. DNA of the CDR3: TGTGCCAGCCAGGGGGGTCCCTACAATGAGCAGTTCTTC.